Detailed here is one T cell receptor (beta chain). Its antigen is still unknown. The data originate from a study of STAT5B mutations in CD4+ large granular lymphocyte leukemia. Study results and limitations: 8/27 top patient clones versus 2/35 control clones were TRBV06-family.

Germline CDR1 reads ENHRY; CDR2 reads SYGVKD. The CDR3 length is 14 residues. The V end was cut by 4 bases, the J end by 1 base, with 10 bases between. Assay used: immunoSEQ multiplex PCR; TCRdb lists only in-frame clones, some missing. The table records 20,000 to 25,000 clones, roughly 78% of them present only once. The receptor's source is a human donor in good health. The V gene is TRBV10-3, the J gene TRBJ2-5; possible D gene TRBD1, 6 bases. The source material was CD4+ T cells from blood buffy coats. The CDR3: CAISATGTQETQYF. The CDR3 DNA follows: TGTGCCATCAGTGCTACAGGGACCCAAGAGACCCAGTACTTC.